A single sample is the source of the 13 T cell receptor beta chains below, sequenced in a study of cytomegalovirus exposure and HLA in healthy donors. 60 Vbeta and 13 Jbeta primers were used in PCR. This table comes from immunoSEQ multiplex PCR, and its TCRdb copy is limited to in-frame clones, with some not included. The sample carries about 110,000 clones, over 65% recorded once. The sequenced sample consisted of PBMCs. These receptor sequences come from a female donor in good health and CMV-seropositive.

This clone was counted a few times. This chain links TRBV2 with TRBJ2-3; 15 bases match TRBD2. J was trimmed by 1 base and V by 4 bases; bases with no gene match: 6. The CDR3 sequence is 18 residues long. The germline V gene encodes CDR1 SNHLY and CDR2 FYNNEI. The CDR3 reads CASSARTSGGAGTDTQYF. The CDR3 nucleotides read TGTGCCAGCAGTGCCAGGACTAGCGGGGGGGCCGGCACAGATACGCAGTATTTT.

The chain combines TRBV18 with TRBJ2-3, with D possibly TRBD1 on 5 matching bases. This CDR3 is 13 amino acids long. The V end was cut by 3 bases, the J end by 6 bases, with 10 bases between. Germline CDR1 reads KGHSH; CDR2 reads LQKENI. CDR3 amino acids: CASSPPGSDTQYF. The CDR3 region has the DNA TGTGCCAGCTCACCTCCAGGGTCGGATACGCAGTATTTT.

The genes are TRBV30 and TRBJ1-4; maybe TRBD1 (6 bases). From germline, CDR1 is GTSNPN and CDR2 SVGIG (reference sequence). Trimming cost V 3 bases and J 4 bases, with 18 bases left between them. This CDR3 contains 16 residues. The CDR3 here is CAWRKRSQGYNEKLFF. CDR3 DNA: TGTGCCTGGAGGAAAAGGAGCCAGGGGTATAATGAAAAACTGTTTTTT.

The rearrangement links TRBV5-5 to TRBJ1-5; tentative D call: TRBD1 (5 bases). The V gene lost 2 bases and the J gene lost 4 bases, with 13 bases spanning the gap. The CDR3 runs 15 residues. Looked up from germline, CDR1 is SGHKS and CDR2 is YYEKEE (reference sequence). CDR3 nucleotides: TGTGCCAGCAGCTTACTTGACACAGGAAATCAGCCCCAGCATTTT. This translates into CASSLLDTGNQPQHF.

V usage is TRBV19 and J usage is TRBJ2-1; the match to TRBD2 covers 8 bases. V dropped 6 bases and J dropped 3; count of bases not matched to a gene: 4. Germline assignment: CDR1 LNHDA and CDR2 SQIVND (reference sequence). The CDR3 has 14 residues. CDR3 loop: CASRERELYNEQFF. In nucleotides, the CDR3 is TGTGCCAGTAGGGAGCGGGAGCTCTACAATGAGCAGTTCTTC.

The sample holds a few counts of this clone. This chain uses TRBV27 with TRBJ2-1, with 14 bases matching TRBD2. Looked up from germline, CDR1 is MNHEY and CDR2 is SMNVEV (reference sequence). The CDR3 contains 15 residues. V shed 6 bases, J shed 7 bases, and the junction held 5 bases outside the gene matches. The DNA of the CDR3 is TGTGCCAGCAGAAGACTAGCGGGAGGGGCGAATGAGCAGTTCTTC. Protein: CASRRLAGGANEQFF.

This clone has only a few counts. The V and J genes are TRBV21-1 and TRBJ2-7; TRBD1 is the table's D call, not checked against the DNA. TRBV21-1 constitutes a pseudogene. The CDR3 contains 15 residues. CDR3 region: CASSKFAARGDEQYF. In DNA, the CDR3 is TGTGCCAGCAGCAAATTCGCGGCCAGGGGTGACGAGCAGTACTTC.

This rearrangement joins TRBV13 to TRBJ2-7, with D tentatively TRBD1 (5 bases). The V gene's germline CDR1 is PRHDT and CDR2 FYEKMQ (reference sequence). The CDR3 spans 12 residues. V lost 3 bases to trimming and J lost 4 bases, with 7 bases between them. CDR3 amino acids: CASSLKGYEQYF. CDR3 sequence (DNA): TGTGCCAGCAGCTTGAAGGGGTACGAGCAGTACTTC.

The gene calls are TRBV10-3 and TRBJ1-2, with D tentatively TRBD1 (5 bases). Trimming stripped 10 bases from V and 4 bases from J, with 16 bases between. The germline gives CDR1 ENHRY, CDR2 SYGVKD. CDR3 length: 13 amino acids. Here the CDR3 reads CATFDSFRYGYTF. The DNA for the CDR3 is TGTGCCACCTTCGACAGTTTCCGCTATGGCTACACCTTC.

The V and J genes are TRBV6-5 and TRBJ2-7; 8 positions match TRBD2. V lost 5 bases, J lost 1 base, and 4 bases stayed unmatched. Germline CDR1 is MNHEY and CDR2 is SVGAGI. The CDR3 is 14 residues long. As DNA, the CDR3 is TGTGCCAGCAGTCGCTCGGGGGGGTCCTACGAGCAGTACTTC. It specifies CASSRSGGSYEQYF.

This chain uses TRBV29-1 with TRBJ2-2, with 11 bases that match TRBD1. Per the germline V gene, CDR1 is SQVTM and CDR2 is ANQGSEA. V was clipped by 0 bases and J by 14 bases; unmatched bases: 8. The CDR3 runs 14 residues. The CDR3 nucleotides are TGCAGCGTTGAAGATTTGGCGGGGACAGGGGGTCTGTTTTTT. Its translation: CSVEDLAGTGGLFF.

The chain joins TRBV5-4 to TRBJ2-3; D call uncertain. The germline V and J ends were trimmed by 1 base and 2 bases, with 8 bases remaining between them. Germline lookup yields CDR1 SGHNT and CDR2 YYREEE (reference sequence). The length of the CDR3 is 14 residues. The CDR3 reads CASSLLAATDTQYF. DNA of the CDR3: TGTGCCAGCAGCTTGTTAGCAGCCACAGATACGCAGTATTTT.

The V and J genes are TRBV28 and TRBJ1-2; D might be TRBD1 (5 bases). Germline CDR1 MDHEN, CDR2 SYDVKM. This CDR3 has 13 amino acids. Trimming cost V 5 bases and J 4 bases, with 11 bases left between them. The CDR3 DNA reads TGTGCCAGCAGTCAGACAGCCCCCTATGGCTACACCTTC. Its protein is CASSQTAPYGYTF.